The rows below give T cell receptor beta chains drawn from one sample of a study of beta chain features in type 1 diabetes. Clones were sequenced by immunoSEQ multiplex PCR, and TCRdb holds only the in-frame ones, with some missing. This sample yields about 360,000 clones, of which around an eighth are seen a single time; 0.015% to 0.02% belongs to the top ten. Sequencing was carried out using naive CD4+ T cells from blood. These receptor sequences come from a man aged 18 to 30 in good health. Both conserved end residues are part of each CDR3. D genes are given only for firm matches. A row's size may be missing; if present it is once, few, many or a size class.

D	size	V	J	CDR3	DNA
NA	NA	TRBV18	TRBJ2-1	CASSPSSAHYNEQFF	TGTGCCAGCTCACCCTCCAGCGCGCACTACAATGAGCAGTTCTTC
NA	few	TRBV6-4	TRBJ1-1	CASSGGTTTEAFF	TGTGCCAGCAGTGGGGGCACTACAACTGAAGCTTTCTTT
NA	NA	TRBV4-3	TRBJ1-2	CASSQGTGPNYGYTF	TGCGCCAGCAGCCAAGGCACAGGACCAAACTATGGCTACACCTTC
NA	NA	TRBV4-1	TRBJ2-2	CASSQRTRPGLNANTGELFF	TGCGCCAGCAGCCAGCGAACGCGGCCGGGACTGAACGCGAACACCGGGGAGCTGTTTTTT
TRBD1	few	TRBV5-1	TRBJ1-1	CASSLRQGRMGTEAFF	TGCGCCAGCAGCCTGCGACAGGGGAGAATGGGAACTGAAGCTTTCTTT
NA	NA	TRBV29-1	TRBJ1-1	CSVDGIGHYGTEAFF	TGCAGCGTTGACGGGATCGGGCATTACGGAACTGAAGCTTTCTTT
NA	NA	TRBV9	TRBJ1-1	CASTVGLEEGSGNTEAFF	TGTGCCAGCACCGTGGGGTTGGAGGAGGGGTCAGGAAACACTGAAGCTTTCTTT
NA	NA	TRBV28	TRBJ1-1	CASSFQGTAFF	TGTGCCAGCAGTTTTCAGGGGACAGCTTTCTTT
TRBD1	few	TRBV28	TRBJ2-7	CASRRQGLYEQYF	TGTGCCAGCCGGAGACAGGGCCTTTACGAGCAGTACTTC
NA	NA	TRBV29-1	TRBJ1-1	CSVGFSGTEAFF	TGCAGCGTGGGCTTTTCGGGGACTGAAGCTTTCTTT
NA	few	TRBV6-5	TRBJ2-7	CASSYTLQGPYEQYF	TGTGCCAGCAGTTACACCCTACAGGGTCCCTACGAGCAGTACTTC
NA	few	TRBV11-2	TRBJ2-7	CASSLNQGNYEQYF	TGTGCCAGCAGCTTGAACCAGGGAAACTACGAGCAGTACTTC
NA	few	TRBV28	TRBJ2-1	CASSPGEWKTYNEQFF	TGTGCCAGCAGTCCTGGAGAGTGGAAAACCTACAATGAGCAGTTCTTC
TRBD2	few	TRBV6-1	TRBJ2-7	CATTGRPHYEQYF	TGTGCCACTACCGGGAGGCCCCACTACGAGCAGTACTTC
NA	few	TRBV6-5	TRBJ2-7	CASSFSGTTTREQYF	TGTGCCAGCAGTTTTTCCGGGACAACGACTCGGGAGCAGTACTTC
TRBD2	few	TRBV18	TRBJ2-7	CASSDPGLAGEQYF	TGTGCCAGCTCAGATCCGGGACTAGCCGGCGAGCAGTACTTC
NA	few	TRBV2	TRBJ2-5	CASSEGIETQYF	TGTGCCAGCAGTGAAGGTATTGAGACCCAGTACTTC
TRBD2	few	TRBV6-5	TRBJ2-1	CASSPRLAAYNEQFF	TGTGCCAGCAGTCCGCGACTAGCAGCCTACAATGAGCAGTTCTTC
TRBD1	NA	TRBV6-1	TRBJ2-2	CASSVGRDRTTGELFF	TGTGCCAGCAGTGTTGGCCGGGACAGGACCACCGGGGAGCTGTTTTTT
TRBD1	NA	TRBV29-1	TRBJ1-1	CSSRTGENTEAFF	TGCAGCTCCAGGACAGGAGAGAACACTGAAGCTTTCTTT
NA	NA	TRBV2	TRBJ1-1	CASSLDTEAFF	TGTGCCAGCAGTTTGGACACGGAAGCTTTCTTT
NA	NA	TRBV12-5	TRBJ1-1	CASGWEGNTEAFF	TGTGCTAGTGGTTGGGAGGGGAACACTGAAGCTTTCTTT
TRBD1	NA	TRBV5-4	TRBJ2-7	CASSLSGQGAGEQYF	TGTGCCAGCAGCTTGTCGGGACAGGGGGCTGGAGAGCAGTACTTC
TRBD1	few	TRBV30	TRBJ2-7	CAWERTGEEQYF	TGTGCCTGGGAACGGACAGGCGAAGAGCAGTACTTC
NA	NA	TRBV7-2	TRBJ2-2	CASSLEVGELFF	TGTGCCAGCAGCCTGGAGGTCGGGGAGCTGTTTTTT
TRBD1	NA	TRBV11-2	TRBJ1-2	CASRPAVWTGDYGYTF	TGTGCCAGCAGGCCAGCCGTTTGGACAGGGGACTATGGCTACACCTTC
NA	NA	TRBV5-1	TRBJ2-5	CASSLRGVLYETQYF	TGCGCCAGCAGCCTACGCGGGGTGTTGTATGAGACCCAGTACTTC
TRBD1	NA	TRBV4-3	TRBJ1-1	CASSQGGGRGRSTEAFF	TGCGCCAGCAGCCAAGGAGGGGGCAGGGGGCGAAGCACTGAAGCTTTCTTT
NA	NA	TRBV27	TRBJ1-2	CASSLQGNYGYTF	TGTGCCAGCAGTCTTCAGGGTAACTATGGCTACACCTTC
TRBD2	few	TRBV5-4	TRBJ2-7	CASSLRGGVYEQYF	TGTGCCAGCAGCTTGCGGGGGGGCGTCTACGAGCAGTACTTC
NA	few	TRBV19	TRBJ1-6	CASSIGGRHGSPLHF	TGTGCCAGTAGTATAGGGGGCAGACATGGTTCACCCCTCCACTTT
NA	NA	TRBV11-2	TRBJ2-1	CASSEGAYNEQFF	TGTGCCAGCAGCGAGGGAGCTTACAATGAGCAGTTCTTC
TRBD2	few	TRBV5-4	TRBJ2-1	CASSLGASGISRNEQFF	TGTGCCAGCAGCTTGGGGGCTAGCGGGATATCCCGCAATGAGCAGTTCTTC
TRBD1	few	TRBV11-1	TRBJ2-5	CASSRQGQETQYF	TGTGCCAGCAGCCGACAGGGTCAAGAGACCCAGTACTTC
TRBD1	once	TRBV7-3	TRBJ1-2	CASSFEGRGDGYTF	TGTGCCAGCAGCTTCGAGGGCAGGGGGGACGGCTACACCTTC
TRBD2	NA	TRBV7-2	TRBJ2-7	CASTLGSGMGEQYF	TGTGCCAGCACCCTGGGTAGCGGGATGGGCGAGCAGTACTTC
TRBD1	NA	TRBV29-1	TRBJ1-4	CSVTNTGGAWEKLFF	TGCAGCGTAACCAATACAGGGGGCGCGTGGGAAAAACTGTTTTTT
NA	few	TRBV30	TRBJ1-3	CAWSPKFNTIYF	TGTGCCTGGAGTCCAAAATTCAACACCATATATTTT
NA	once	TRBV11-3	TRBJ2-7	CASSSDYQGNEQYF	TGTGCCAGCAGCTCAGACTACCAGGGTAATGAGCAGTACTTC
NA	few	TRBV7-2	TRBJ1-5	CASSLGPAGHSNQPQHF	TGTGCCAGCAGCTTAGGGCCGGCAGGCCATAGCAATCAGCCCCAGCATTTT
TRBD1	few	TRBV29-1	TRBJ1-2	CSVDSVTGAPIGDGYTF	TGCAGCGTTGATTCCGTGACAGGGGCGCCTATAGGGGACGGCTACACCTTC
NA	NA	TRBV12-5	TRBJ1-2	CASGLVRFIANYGYTF	TGTGCTAGTGGTTTGGTACGTTTCATAGCTAACTATGGCTACACCTTC
TRBD1	NA	TRBV6-5	TRBJ2-1	CASSQDRGRVEQFF	TGTGCCAGCAGTCAGGACAGGGGGCGAGTTGAGCAGTTCTTC
NA	NA	TRBV4-2	TRBJ2-7	CASTHISEGSYEQYF	TGTGCCAGCACCCATATATCAGAGGGCTCCTACGAGCAGTACTTC
NA	NA	TRBV6-6	TRBJ1-1	CASGRNGGTEAFF	TGTGCCAGCGGTAGGAACGGGGGCACTGAAGCTTTCTTT
NA	NA	TRBV30	TRBJ2-3	CAAWTIVHPDTQYF	TGTGCCGCCTGGACTATCGTACATCCAGATACGCAGTATTTT
NA	NA	TRBV5-1	TRBJ2-5	CASSLGAGRETQYF	TGCGCCAGCAGCTTGGGGGCAGGCAGGGAGACCCAGTACTTC
TRBD2	few	TRBV7-2	TRBJ2-7	CASSSSGGGYEQYF	TGTGCCAGCAGCTCCTCTGGGGGAGGGTACGAGCAGTACTTC
TRBD2	few	TRBV28	TRBJ2-1	CASSYELAGVGEQFF	TGTGCCAGCAGTTACGAACTAGCGGGAGTGGGTGAGCAGTTCTTC
TRBD1	few	TRBV2	TRBJ2-1	CASSEGQVAYNEQFF	TGTGCCAGCAGTGAGGGACAGGTAGCCTACAATGAGCAGTTCTTC
TRBD1	NA	TRBV10-3	TRBJ2-1	CAIKGQGRDEQFF	TGTGCCATCAAGGGACAGGGAAGGGATGAGCAGTTCTTC
NA	NA	TRBV9	TRBJ1-4	CASSFRDRGNEKLFF	TGTGCCAGCAGCTTTCGCGACAGAGGTAATGAAAAACTGTTTTTT
NA	NA	TRBV6-1	TRBJ2-7	CASRTVDSPTYEQYF	TGTGCCAGCAGGACGGTGGACAGCCCTACCTACGAGCAGTACTTC